This is a list of T cell receptor beta chains from one sample in a study of PD-1 blockade in classical Hodgkin lymphoma. The repertoire was sequenced with immunoSEQ multiplex PCR; TCRdb's copy has only in-frame clones and lacks some. Of under 15,000 clones detected, 88% appear once; the ten largest clones hold 0.8% to 1%. Sequenced here: CD4+ T cells from blood, sampled before the fourth cycle of nivolumab. Receptors originate from a human donor with classical Hodgkin lymphoma. Each CDR3 is given with its conserved first and last residue. A D gene is named only where the DNA matches it firmly. The size entry is marked missing in some rows and otherwise reads once, few, many or a size class.

V	length	D	size	J	CDR3	DNA
TRBV15	17	NA	NA	TRBJ2-1	CATSRDLMGLTYNEQFF	TGTGCCACCAGCAGAGATCTGATGGGTCTTACCTACAATGAGCAGTTCTTC
TRBV6-6	16	TRBD2	NA	TRBJ2-7	CASRGTSGRNEYEQYF	TGTGCCAGCAGGGGGACTAGCGGGAGGAATGAGTACGAGCAGTACTTC
TRBV7-3	14	NA	NA	TRBJ2-5	CASSPLRAGETQYF	TGTGCCAGCAGCCCCCTACGGGCAGGGGAGACCCAGTACTTC
TRBV10-3	14	NA	NA	TRBJ2-3	CAISPGGITDTQYF	TGTGCCATCAGCCCGGGGGGCATCACAGATACGCAGTATTTT
TRBV5-4	14	NA	NA	TRBJ2-1	CASSLRSSYNEQFF	TGTGCCAGCAGCTTACGGAGCTCCTACAATGAGCAGTTCTTC
TRBV5-1	12	TRBD1	NA	TRBJ2-7	CASSWTGREQYF	TGCGCCAGCAGCTGGACAGGGCGCGAGCAGTACTTC
TRBV6-4	15	NA	NA	TRBJ2-3	CASSETTVSTDTQYF	TGTGCCAGCAGTGAAACGACAGTGAGCACAGATACGCAGTATTTT
TRBV4-3	16	TRBD1	NA	TRBJ2-5	CASSHRDRAPQETQYF	TGCGCCAGCAGCCACAGAGACAGGGCCCCGCAAGAGACCCAGTACTTC
TRBV2	13	NA	NA	TRBJ1-2	CASSVQGYYGYTF	TGTGCCAGCAGTGTGCAGGGATACTATGGCTACACCTTC
TRBV5-1	15	TRBD2	once	TRBJ2-7	CASSLVLAGDYEQYF	TGCGCCAGCAGCTTGGTGTTAGCGGGGGACTACGAGCAGTACTTC
TRBV7-2	17	NA	NA	TRBJ2-6	CASSLGPVSSGANVLTF	TGTGCCAGCAGCTTGGGGCCCGTAAGCTCTGGGGCCAACGTCCTGACTTTC
TRBV6-5	15	TRBD1	NA	TRBJ1-1	CASSSRTGAGTEAFF	TGTGCCAGCAGTTCTCGGACAGGGGCAGGCACTGAAGCTTTCTTT
TRBV28	11	NA	NA	TRBJ2-7	CASSFTVEQYF	TGTGCCAGCAGTTTTACGGTCGAGCAGTACTTC
TRBV29-1	13	NA	NA	TRBJ2-7	CSFGQGAPYEQYF	TGCAGCTTTGGCCAAGGGGCCCCCTACGAGCAGTACTTC
TRBV11-2	16	NA	NA	TRBJ2-3	CASSFPAAERTDTQYF	TGTGCCAGCAGCTTCCCGGCCGCCGAACGTACAGATACGCAGTATTTT
TRBV7-3	14	NA	NA	TRBJ2-7	CASSPTGPPYEQYF	TGTGCCAGCAGCCCGACAGGTCCCCCCTACGAGCAGTACTTC
TRBV4-1	16	TRBD1	NA	TRBJ2-5	CASSPTGQGYQETQYF	TGCGCCAGCAGCCCGACGGGACAGGGGTATCAAGAGACCCAGTACTTC
TRBV27	8	NA	NA	TRBJ2-5	CASRGQYF	TGTGCCAGCAGGGGCCAGTACTTC
TRBV5-1	16	NA	NA	TRBJ2-1	CASSLFTGHTPNEQFF	TGCGCCAGCAGCTTGTTTACGGGACATACTCCTAATGAGCAGTTCTTC
TRBV6-1	13	NA	NA	TRBJ2-1	CASKSPAIGEQFF	TGTGCCAGCAAAAGTCCCGCTATTGGTGAGCAGTTCTTC
TRBV27	14	NA	NA	TRBJ1-2	CATSLTWSGEDYTF	TGTGCCACCTCACTCACCTGGAGCGGGGAGGACTACACCTTC
TRBV2	12	NA	few	TRBJ1-2	CASIGSGVGYTF	TGTGCCAGCATTGGATCAGGGGTTGGCTACACCTTC
TRBV11-1	16	NA	NA	TRBJ2-7	CASSLGGARPFYEQYF	TGTGCCAGCAGCTTAGGGGGGGCGCGACCCTTCTACGAGCAGTACTTC
TRBV5-4	13	NA	NA	TRBJ1-1	CASSLEGPAEAFF	TGTGCCAGCAGCTTGGAGGGGCCCGCTGAAGCTTTCTTT
TRBV19	14	NA	NA	TRBJ2-7	CASSVAGHGYEQYF	TGTGCCAGTAGTGTTGCGGGACACGGCTACGAGCAGTACTTC
TRBV4-3	14	NA	NA	TRBJ1-2	CASSQEAGAYGYTF	TGCGCCAGCAGCCAAGAGGCAGGGGCCTATGGCTACACCTTC
TRBV25-1	14	NA	NA	TRBJ1-1	CASSELGLYTEAFF	TGTGCCAGCAGTGAATTGGGGTTGTACACTGAAGCTTTCTTT
TRBV5-6	15	NA	NA	TRBJ2-7	CASSLRHPNSYEQYF	TGTGCCAGCAGCTTGCGTCACCCGAACTCCTACGAGCAGTACTTC
TRBV7-2	15	NA	few	TRBJ2-4	CASSLLSYAKNIQYF	TGTGCCAGCAGCTTACTATCGTATGCCAAAAACATTCAGTACTTC
TRBV15	16	TRBD2	NA	TRBJ2-5	CATSRGASGRGETQYF	TGTGCCACCAGCAGAGGAGCTAGCGGGAGAGGCGAGACCCAGTACTTC
TRBV5-8	14	TRBD1	NA	TRBJ2-7	CASSYRDRGIRQYF	TGTGCCAGCAGCTACCGGGACAGGGGTATACGGCAGTACTTC
TRBV5-1	14	NA	NA	TRBJ2-7	CASSPKDQGGEQYF	TGCGCCAGCAGCCCGAAGGACCAAGGGGGGGAGCAGTACTTC
TRBV29-1	13	TRBD1	NA	TRBJ2-5	CSGEQGAGRTQYF	TGCAGCGGGGAACAGGGGGCGGGCCGGACCCAGTACTTC
TRBV7-3	15	TRBD2	NA	TRBJ2-1	CASSLRLAGWNEQFF	TGTGCCAGCAGCTTAAGGCTAGCGGGATGGAATGAGCAGTTCTTC
TRBV5-1	15	TRBD1	NA	TRBJ1-2	CASSLEQGRYYGYTF	TGCGCCAGCAGCTTGGAACAGGGGCGCTATTATGGCTACACCTTC
TRBV19	15	NA	NA	TRBJ1-4	CASRGGAAGNEKLFF	TGTGCCAGCCGCGGGGGGGCCGCCGGAAATGAAAAACTGTTTTTT
TRBV4-1	15	NA	NA	TRBJ1-1	CASSQDFGRVTEAFF	TGCGCCAGCAGCCAAGATTTTGGCAGGGTCACTGAAGCTTTCTTT
TRBV7-8	16	TRBD2	NA	TRBJ2-5	CASGRLAGGKGETQYF	TGTGCCAGCGGCCGACTAGCGGGAGGGAAAGGAGAGACCCAGTACTTC
TRBV5-4	15	NA	NA	TRBJ2-2	CASSRTNGNTGELFF	TGTGCCAGCAGCCGAACTAACGGGAACACCGGGGAGCTGTTTTTT
TRBV5-4	16	NA	NA	TRBJ2-5	CASSLAGSRGQETQYF	TGTGCCAGCAGCTTGGCCGGTTCACGGGGTCAAGAGACCCAGTACTTC
TRBV30	14	NA	NA	TRBJ1-5	CAWRKGIGNQPQHF	TGTGCCTGGAGAAAAGGTATAGGCAATCAGCCCCAGCATTTT
TRBV19	14	NA	NA	TRBJ1-1	CASSLFGRKVEAFF	TGTGCCAGTAGCCTTTTCGGCCGGAAAGTTGAAGCTTTCTTT
TRBV11-3	15	TRBD1	NA	TRBJ2-2	CASSLDRAVSGELFF	TGTGCCAGCAGCCTAGACAGGGCAGTCTCCGGGGAGCTGTTTTTT
TRBV5-8	15	TRBD2	NA	TRBJ2-5	CASRGGTSVSETQYF	TGTGCCAGCAGAGGCGGGACTAGCGTTTCAGAGACCCAGTACTTC
TRBV5-4	14	NA	NA	TRBJ1-4	CASSSETANEKLFF	TGTGCCAGCAGCTCCGAGACAGCGAATGAAAAACTGTTTTTT
TRBV7-2	15	NA	NA	TRBJ2-5	CASSLYDSSQETQYF	TGTGCCAGCAGCCTTTATGACAGTTCCCAAGAGACCCAGTACTTC
TRBV27	13	TRBD1	once	TRBJ1-1	CASSLRQGFEAFF	TGTGCCAGCAGTTTGCGACAGGGCTTTGAAGCTTTCTTT
TRBV5-4	16	TRBD2	NA	TRBJ2-3	CASSPEGLAGGDTQYF	TGTGCCAGCAGCCCGGAAGGGCTAGCGGGAGGAGATACGCAGTATTTT